These T cell receptor beta chains were read from a single sample in a study of PD-L1 blockade in urothelial cancer. TCRdb keeps only in-frame clones here, not all; method: immunoSEQ multiplex PCR. The sample holds tens of thousands of clones; 81% are singletons and the top ten take around 2.5%. The material was PBMCs, obtained around atezolizumab (anti-PD-L1) treatment. The receptors were gathered from a man in his 70s with urothelial cancer. CDR3s leave out the opening cysteine and the closing phenylalanine or tryptophan. The order of the fields is J gene, V gene, clone size, CDR3 protein. Not all rows give a size; the values are once, few, many and, for expanded clones, a class.

j_gene: TRBJ1-2
v_gene: TRBV7-2
abundance: few
CDR3aa: ASSSSGLNYGYT

j_gene: TRBJ2-2
v_gene: TRBV18
abundance: NA
CDR3aa: ASSRMSSLDTGELF

j_gene: TRBJ2-1
v_gene: TRBV2
abundance: once
CDR3aa: ASSAPQRLAGSSYNEQF

j_gene: TRBJ1-3
v_gene: TRBV9
abundance: NA
CDR3aa: ASSVGDTASYSGNTIY

j_gene: TRBJ1-5
v_gene: TRBV19
abundance: once
CDR3aa: ASTLGVTGNQPQH

j_gene: TRBJ2-3
v_gene: TRBV7-3
abundance: few
CDR3aa: ASSFSPTDTQY

j_gene: TRBJ1-5
v_gene: TRBV4-3
abundance: NA
CDR3aa: ASSQQITSNQPQH

j_gene: TRBJ2-7
v_gene: TRBV6-5
abundance: once
CDR3aa: ASSRRQGSSYEQY

j_gene: TRBJ2-1
v_gene: TRBV29-1
abundance: NA
CDR3aa: SVPGTAYNEQF

j_gene: TRBJ2-5
v_gene: TRBV29-1
abundance: NA
CDR3aa: SELTGEETQY

j_gene: TRBJ2-7
v_gene: TRBV13
abundance: once
CDR3aa: ASSLDRSSYEQY

j_gene: TRBJ2-7
v_gene: TRBV27
abundance: once
CDR3aa: ASSPTGTGASYEQY

j_gene: TRBJ1-1
v_gene: TRBV10-3
abundance: NA
CDR3aa: AHAAGNTEAF

j_gene: TRBJ2-5
v_gene: TRBV7-2
abundance: NA
CDR3aa: ASSLVAGGETQY

j_gene: TRBJ2-1
v_gene: TRBV9
abundance: once
CDR3aa: ASSVEGWEGLWEQF

j_gene: TRBJ1-3
v_gene: TRBV18
abundance: NA
CDR3aa: ASSPQEVSAGNTIY

j_gene: TRBJ2-7
v_gene: TRBV28
abundance: NA
CDR3aa: ASSRFYEQY

j_gene: TRBJ1-1
v_gene: TRBV7-6
abundance: NA
CDR3aa: ASSPLRGHERGKAF

j_gene: TRBJ2-4
v_gene: TRBV19
abundance: NA
CDR3aa: ASSMTGSNIQY

j_gene: TRBJ1-2
v_gene: TRBV27
abundance: NA
CDR3aa: ASSPRGFNYGYT

j_gene: TRBJ1-1
v_gene: TRBV18
abundance: NA
CDR3aa: ASSPLTGGGTTEAF

j_gene: TRBJ2-1
v_gene: TRBV6-4
abundance: NA
CDR3aa: ASSDGRNSYNEQF

j_gene: TRBJ2-7
v_gene: TRBV5-5
abundance: NA
CDR3aa: ASSQGLMGSYEQY

j_gene: TRBJ2-1
v_gene: TRBV25-1
abundance: NA
CDR3aa: ASTLGVYNEQF

j_gene: TRBJ2-7
v_gene: TRBV27
abundance: NA
CDR3aa: ASSSGGSTLEQY

j_gene: TRBJ2-7
v_gene: TRBV7-8
abundance: NA
CDR3aa: ASSLVGGQGGYEQY

j_gene: TRBJ2-7
v_gene: TRBV28
abundance: NA
CDR3aa: ASSLFRGGEQY

j_gene: TRBJ2-2
v_gene: TRBV6-4
abundance: NA
CDR3aa: ASSDDRNTGELF

j_gene: TRBJ2-7
v_gene: TRBV2
abundance: NA
CDR3aa: ASSEQGLSYEQY

j_gene: TRBJ2-7
v_gene: TRBV27
abundance: NA
CDR3aa: ASSPRGDEQY

j_gene: TRBJ2-3
v_gene: TRBV7-2
abundance: NA
CDR3aa: ASSTSSTDTQY

j_gene: TRBJ2-1
v_gene: TRBV25-1
abundance: NA
CDR3aa: ASRTSGSKNEQF

j_gene: TRBJ2-7
v_gene: TRBV7-6
abundance: NA
CDR3aa: ASSSTGTMGYEQY

j_gene: TRBJ1-3
v_gene: TRBV6-5
abundance: once
CDR3aa: ASSSPGRNTIY

j_gene: TRBJ1-5
v_gene: TRBV18
abundance: NA
CDR3aa: ASSPGGGQPQH

j_gene: TRBJ2-7
v_gene: TRBV7-2
abundance: NA
CDR3aa: ASSLTGGVPRSEQY

j_gene: TRBJ1-5
v_gene: TRBV19
abundance: few
CDR3aa: ASSPGLNNQPQH

j_gene: TRBJ2-7
v_gene: TRBV4-3
abundance: NA
CDR3aa: ASSRSGRDRVYEQY

j_gene: TRBJ2-5
v_gene: TRBV6-1
abundance: NA
CDR3aa: ASSEVVGPQGAQY

j_gene: TRBJ1-1
v_gene: TRBV6-5
abundance: NA
CDR3aa: ASSYGGTEAF

j_gene: TRBJ1-1
v_gene: TRBV7-2
abundance: NA
CDR3aa: ASSLVGSGTEAF

j_gene: TRBJ1-1
v_gene: TRBV29-1
abundance: NA
CDR3aa: SVEMSTIGSVQDTEAF

j_gene: TRBJ1-1
v_gene: TRBV2
abundance: few
CDR3aa: ASTSDRVNTEAF

j_gene: TRBJ2-7
v_gene: TRBV28
abundance: few
CDR3aa: ASSTRGRAANEQY

j_gene: TRBJ1-3
v_gene: TRBV4-3
abundance: NA
CDR3aa: ASSQDLTGENTIY

j_gene: TRBJ2-1
v_gene: TRBV7-9
abundance: once
CDR3aa: ASSLAGTEIYNEQF

j_gene: TRBJ1-2
v_gene: TRBV4-3
abundance: NA
CDR3aa: ASSQDLVSTKQGQEGYT

j_gene: TRBJ1-2
v_gene: TRBV7-6
abundance: NA
CDR3aa: ASSPRMGAREYGYT

j_gene: TRBJ1-2
v_gene: TRBV28
abundance: NA
CDR3aa: ASSPGTEPLYGYT

j_gene: TRBJ2-5
v_gene: TRBV13
abundance: NA
CDR3aa: ASSLGGGTGLQTQY

j_gene: TRBJ1-1
v_gene: TRBV9
abundance: NA
CDR3aa: ASSGDMNTEAF

j_gene: TRBJ1-1
v_gene: TRBV5-1
abundance: NA
CDR3aa: ASSLGADSEAF

j_gene: TRBJ1-2
v_gene: TRBV15
abundance: once
CDR3aa: ATSRGTEDYGYT

j_gene: TRBJ1-1
v_gene: TRBV29-1
abundance: NA
CDR3aa: SVDGEGGTEAF

j_gene: TRBJ2-4
v_gene: TRBV6-1
abundance: NA
CDR3aa: ASSGAVKNIQY

j_gene: TRBJ2-5
v_gene: TRBV11-1
abundance: NA
CDR3aa: ASSLPWTGQETQY